The next 15 T cell receptor beta chains were all read from a single sample in a study of beta chain features in type 1 diabetes. cDNA synthesis used the whole RNA isolate, giving expressed TCRB sequences. The repertoire was sequenced with immunoSEQ multiplex PCR; TCRdb's copy has only in-frame clones and lacks some. The sample lists roughly 450,000 clones; 10% to 12% were seen once. What was sequenced was naive CD4+ T cells from blood. The source of these receptors is a woman aged 18-35 years in good health.

Only a few counts were recorded for this clone. V is TRBV15 and J is TRBJ1-6; D unresolved. Germline assignment: CDR1 LNHNV and CDR2 YYDKDF (reference sequence). V gave up 3 bases and J gave up 14 bases, with 11 bases separating them. The CDR3 length is 12 residues. CDR3 bases: TGTGCCACCAGCAGGGCCGGAGGGTCCCTCCACTTT. This sequence encodes CATSRAGGSLHF.

A few counts support this clone. V gene TRBV14 combines with J gene TRBJ2-3; D is unresolved. The CDR3 has 12 amino acids. Germline CDR1 and CDR2: SGHDN and FVKESK. V was trimmed by 0 bases and J by 7 bases, leaving 5 bases between them. Here the CDR3 DNA reads TGTGCCAGCAGCCAAGACAGGAATACGCAGTATTTT. Its protein product is CASSQDRNTQYF.

J is TRBJ2-1 and V is TRBV14, with 7 nucleotides matching TRBD2. J lost 10 bases, V lost 1 base, and 13 bases had no gene match. The germline V gene has CDR1 SGHDN and CDR2 FVKESK. The CDR3 is 16 amino acids. CDR3 sequence reads: CASSQGRKRGRGEQFF. Here the CDR3 DNA reads TGTGCCAGCAGCCAAGGAAGAAAGCGGGGTAGGGGAGAGCAGTTCTTC. Variable domain in full (rest from reference TRBV14 and TRBJ2-1): EAGVTQFPSHSVIEKGQTVTLRCDPISGHDNLYWYRRVMGKEIKFLLHFVKESKQDESGMPNNRFLAERTGGTYSTLKVQPAELEDSGVYFCASSQGRKRGRGEQFFGPGTRLTVL.

CDR3 DNA sequence: TGTGCCAGCTCACCACCGAAGCCCGGGGCAGATACGCAGTATTTT. As protein: CASSPPKPGADTQYF. V and J are TRBV18 and TRBJ2-3; weak D call: TRBD2 (5 bases). Looked up from germline, CDR1 is KGHSH and CDR2 is LQKENI. The length of the CDR3 is 15 residues. V lost 0 bases to trimming and J lost 4 bases, with 11 bases between them.

J is TRBJ2-1 and V is TRBV7-2; maybe TRBD2 (6 bases). In germline, CDR1 is SGHTA, CDR2 FQGNSA. V dropped 3 bases and J dropped 8 bases, with 14 bases sitting between them. The CDR3 spans 14 residues. CDR3: CASSFDSGVHEQFF. The CDR3, as DNA: TGTGCCAGCAGCTTTGATTCGGGGGTCCATGAGCAGTTCTTC.

The table lists this clone with a few counts. The chain uses TRBV7-9 and TRBJ1-4, with TRBD1 as a possible D gene (6 bases). The germline CDR1 and CDR2 sequences are SEHNR and FQNEAQ (reference sequence). The CDR3 is made up of 14 amino acids. V lost 3 bases to trimming and J lost 6 bases, with 11 bases between them. This CDR3 is CASSFLGGHEKLFF. Here the CDR3 DNA reads TGTGCCAGCAGCTTTTTAGGGGGTCATGAAAAACTGTTTTTT.

The V gene is TRBV4-1, the J gene TRBJ2-7, with 8 bases that match TRBD1. Germline V lookup: CDR1 MGHRA, CDR2 YSYEKL. CDR3 length: 15 amino acids. V gave up 1 base and J gave up 3 bases; unmatched junction bases: 5. CDR3 loop: CASSQGVDRDYEQYF. For the CDR3, the DNA is TGCGCCAGCAGCCAAGGCGTGGACAGGGACTACGAGCAGTACTTC.

The V call is TRBV9, the J call TRBJ2-2; D unclear. Germline values: CDR1 SGDLS, CDR2 YYNGEE. V was trimmed by 4 bases and J by 2 bases, leaving 9 bases between them. This CDR3 is built from 14 residues. CDR3 sequence reads: CASSRAVNTGELFF. The CDR3 nucleotides read TGTGCCAGCAGCCGAGCAGTTAACACCGGGGAGCTGTTTTTT.

This clone was seen more than once but under ten times. This sequence joins TRBV15 and TRBJ1-1, with 7 bases that match TRBD1. The length of the CDR3 is 15 residues. V lost 5 bases, J lost 2 bases, and 8 bases stayed unmatched. In germline, CDR1 is LNHNV, CDR2 YYDKDF (reference sequence). The DNA of the CDR3 is TGTGCCACCAGCCCATGGGACAGAGAAAACACTGAAGCTTTCTTT. Its translation is CATSPWDRENTEAFF.

At least ten counts were recorded for this clone. The rearrangement joins TRBV29-1 to TRBJ2-4, with D possibly being TRBD1 or TRBD2 (5 bases each). Trimming took off 0 bases at V and 9 bases at J, with 12 bases between the two ends. Germline CDR1 reads SQVTM; CDR2 reads ANQGSEA. The CDR3 sequence is 13 residues long. This CDR3 is CSVEDQPGAIQYF. CDR3 coding DNA: TGCAGCGTTGAAGATCAGCCCGGGGCCATTCAGTACTTC.

The rearrangement links TRBV27 to TRBJ1-4; D possibly corresponds to TRBD1 (5 bases). The CDR3 is made up of 14 amino acids. In germline, CDR1 is MNHEY, CDR2 SMNVEV (reference sequence). The V gene lost 3 bases and the J gene lost 10 bases, with 15 bases spanning the gap. The CDR3 protein is CASSLGLGGGKLFF. CDR3 DNA sequence: TGTGCCAGCAGTTTGGGTCTGGGGGGAGGAAAACTGTTTTTT.

This clone was observed a handful of times. This chain links TRBV6-5 with TRBJ2-3; D may match TRBD1 or TRBD2 (6 bases each). The CDR3 is 16 residues long. Germline CDR1 MNHEY, CDR2 SVGAGI. V was trimmed by 2 bases and J by 0 bases, leaving 12 bases between them. DNA of the CDR3: TGTGCCAGCAGTTACGTCGGGGGCCAGAGCACAGATACGCAGTATTTT. Protein product: CASSYVGGQSTDTQYF.

The sample holds a few counts of this clone. This rearrangement joins TRBV5-6 to TRBJ1-1; D is unresolved. The V and J ends lost 1 base and 7 bases respectively, with 11 bases between them. From germline, CDR1 is SGHDT and CDR2 YYEEEE. CDR3 length equals 13 residues. In DNA form, the CDR3 reads TGTGCCAGCAGCTTGTTTATAGGGAATGAAGCTTTCTTT. As protein: CASSLFIGNEAFF.

V is TRBV4-2 and J is TRBJ2-5, with 11 nucleotides matching TRBD2. CDR1 and CDR2 from the germline V gene are LGHNA and YNFKEQ. This CDR3 region has 16 residues. V dropped 3 bases and J dropped 2; count of bases not matched to a gene: 5. CDR3 sequence: CASSHPGTSGQETQYF. The CDR3 coding sequence is TGTGCCAGCAGCCACCCCGGGACTAGCGGACAAGAGACCCAGTACTTC.

This clone came up a few times. The chain recombines TRBV5-6 with TRBJ2-7; no definite D call. The CDR3 has 12 residues. Germline CDR1 reads SGHDT; CDR2 reads YYEEEE. Between the trimmed V and J ends, which lost 4 bases and 8 bases, there was a span of 13 bases. The CDR3 protein is CASSLGPKQQYV. CDR3 bases: TGTGCCAGCAGCCTCGGACCTAAGCAGCAGTACGTC.